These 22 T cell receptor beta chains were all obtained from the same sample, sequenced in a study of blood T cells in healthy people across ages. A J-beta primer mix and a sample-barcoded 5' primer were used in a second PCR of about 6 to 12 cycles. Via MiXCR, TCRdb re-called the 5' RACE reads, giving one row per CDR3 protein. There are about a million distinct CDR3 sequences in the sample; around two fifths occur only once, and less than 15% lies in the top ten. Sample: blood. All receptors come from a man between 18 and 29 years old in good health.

This CDR3 reads CASTESGNRDEKLFF. The CDR3, as DNA: TGTGCCAGCACCGAAAGTGGGAATCGGGATGAAAAACTGTTTTTT. The V gene is TRBV9, the J gene TRBJ1-4; D gene ambiguous. The CDR3 extends over 15 amino acids. Germline assignment: CDR1 SGDLS and CDR2 YYNGEE. V was trimmed by 6 bases and J by 6 bases, leaving 18 bases between them.

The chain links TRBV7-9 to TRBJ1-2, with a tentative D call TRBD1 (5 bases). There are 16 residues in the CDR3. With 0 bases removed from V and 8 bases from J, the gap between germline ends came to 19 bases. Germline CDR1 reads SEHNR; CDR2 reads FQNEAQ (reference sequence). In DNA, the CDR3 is TGTGCCAGCAGCTTAGCTGAGGGGTACGGCGCTGGGGGCTACACCTTC. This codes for CASSLAEGYGAGGYTF.

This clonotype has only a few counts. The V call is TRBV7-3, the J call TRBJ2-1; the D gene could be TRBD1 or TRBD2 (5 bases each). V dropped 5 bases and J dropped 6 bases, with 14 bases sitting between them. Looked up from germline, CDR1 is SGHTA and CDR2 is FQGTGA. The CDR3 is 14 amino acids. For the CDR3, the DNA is TGTGCCAGCAGCGAAATGGGACGGGGCAATGAGCAGTTCTTC. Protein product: CASSEMGRGNEQFF.

This chain's CDR3 is CSALFGNEQYF. The CDR3, as DNA: TGCAGTGCTCTCTTCGGCAATGAGCAGTACTTC. The chain has TRBV20-1 and TRBJ2-5; D remains unclear. V lost 5 bases, J lost 11 bases, and 15 bases lay in between. This CDR3 has 11 amino acids. The germline V gene has CDR1 DFQATT and CDR2 SNEGSKA (reference sequence).

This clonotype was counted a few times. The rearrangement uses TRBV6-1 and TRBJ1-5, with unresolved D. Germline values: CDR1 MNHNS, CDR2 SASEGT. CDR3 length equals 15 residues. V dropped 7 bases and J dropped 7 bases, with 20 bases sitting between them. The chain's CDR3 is CASIMGRTDFQPQHF. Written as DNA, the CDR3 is TGTGCCAGCATCATGGGCAGGACCGATTTCCAGCCCCAGCATTTT.

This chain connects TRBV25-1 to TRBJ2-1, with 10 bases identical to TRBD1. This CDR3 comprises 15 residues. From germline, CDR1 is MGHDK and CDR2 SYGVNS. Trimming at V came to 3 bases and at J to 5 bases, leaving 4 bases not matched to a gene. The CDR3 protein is CASSEWTGGDNEQFF. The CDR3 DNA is TGTGCCAGCAGTGAGTGGACAGGGGGTGACAATGAGCAGTTCTTC. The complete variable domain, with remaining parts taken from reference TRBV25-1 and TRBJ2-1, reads EADIYQTPRYLVIGTGKKITLECSQTMGHDKMYWYQQDPGMELHLIHYSYGVNSTEKGDLSSESTVSRIRTEHFPLTLESARPSHTSQYLCASSEWTGGDNEQFFGPGTRLTVL.

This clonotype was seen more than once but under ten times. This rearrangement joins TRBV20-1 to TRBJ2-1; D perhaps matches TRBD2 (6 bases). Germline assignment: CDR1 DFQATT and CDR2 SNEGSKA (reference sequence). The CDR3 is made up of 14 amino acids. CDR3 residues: CTCSGGALYNEQFF. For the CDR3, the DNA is TGCACCTGCTCGGGCGGGGCTCTCTACAATGAGCAGTTCTTC.

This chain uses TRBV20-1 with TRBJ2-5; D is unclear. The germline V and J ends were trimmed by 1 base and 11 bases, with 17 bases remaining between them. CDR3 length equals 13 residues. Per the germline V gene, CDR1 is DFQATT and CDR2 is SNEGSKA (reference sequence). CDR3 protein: CSARGRNVDEQYF. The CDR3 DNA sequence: TGCAGTGCTAGAGGACGGAATGTGGATGAGCAGTACTTC.

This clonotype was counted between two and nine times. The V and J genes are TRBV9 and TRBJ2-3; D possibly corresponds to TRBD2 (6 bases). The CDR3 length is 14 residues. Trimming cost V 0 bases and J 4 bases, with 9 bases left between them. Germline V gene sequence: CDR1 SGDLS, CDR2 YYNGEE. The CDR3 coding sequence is TGTGCCAGCAGCGTAGTCCCTAGCGCAGATACGCAGTATTTT. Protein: CASSVVPSADTQYF.

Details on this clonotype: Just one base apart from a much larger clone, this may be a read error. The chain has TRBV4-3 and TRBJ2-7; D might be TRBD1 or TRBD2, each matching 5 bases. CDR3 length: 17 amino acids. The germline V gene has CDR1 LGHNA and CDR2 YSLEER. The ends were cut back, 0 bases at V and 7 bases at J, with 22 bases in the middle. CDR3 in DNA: TGCGCCAGCAGCCAAGATCCACCGGGACCAACCTACAATGAGCAGTACTTC. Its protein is CASSQDPPGPTYNEQYF.

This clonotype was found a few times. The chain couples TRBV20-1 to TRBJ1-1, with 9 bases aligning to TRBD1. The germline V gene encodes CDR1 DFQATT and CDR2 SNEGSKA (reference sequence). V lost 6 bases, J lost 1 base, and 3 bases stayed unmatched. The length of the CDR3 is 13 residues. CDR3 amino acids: CSAPTGGNTEAFF. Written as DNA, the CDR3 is TGCAGTGCACCGACAGGGGGGAACACTGAAGCTTTCTTT.

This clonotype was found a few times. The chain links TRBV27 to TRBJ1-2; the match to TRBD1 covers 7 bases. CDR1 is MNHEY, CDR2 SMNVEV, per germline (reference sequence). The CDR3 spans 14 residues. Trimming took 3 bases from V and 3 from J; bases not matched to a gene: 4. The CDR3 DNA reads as TGTGCCAGCAGTTTGGGTAGGGGGCACTATGGCTACACCTTC. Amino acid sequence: CASSLGRGHYGYTF.

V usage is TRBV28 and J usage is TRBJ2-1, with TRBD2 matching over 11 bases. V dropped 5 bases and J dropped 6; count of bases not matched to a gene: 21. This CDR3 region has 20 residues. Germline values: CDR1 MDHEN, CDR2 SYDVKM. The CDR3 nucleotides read TGTGCCAGCAGTCCCCTGTACCTAGCGGGGGGAAATACACTTGCCAATGAGCAGTTCTTC. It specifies CASSPLYLAGGNTLANEQFF.

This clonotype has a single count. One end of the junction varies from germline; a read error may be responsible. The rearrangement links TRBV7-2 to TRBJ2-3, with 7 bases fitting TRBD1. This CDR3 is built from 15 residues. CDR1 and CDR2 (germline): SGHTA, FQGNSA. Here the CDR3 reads CAGSFGQARTDTQYF. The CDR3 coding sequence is TGTGCCGGCAGCTTCGGACAGGCCCGCACAGATACGCAGTATTTT.

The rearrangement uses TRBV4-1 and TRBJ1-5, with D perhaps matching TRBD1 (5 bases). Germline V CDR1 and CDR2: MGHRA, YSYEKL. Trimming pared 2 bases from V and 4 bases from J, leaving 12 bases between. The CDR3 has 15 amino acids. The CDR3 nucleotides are TGCGCCAGCAGCCAACGGGGCGGTCTAAATCAGCCCCAGCATTTT. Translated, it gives CASSQRGGLNQPQHF.

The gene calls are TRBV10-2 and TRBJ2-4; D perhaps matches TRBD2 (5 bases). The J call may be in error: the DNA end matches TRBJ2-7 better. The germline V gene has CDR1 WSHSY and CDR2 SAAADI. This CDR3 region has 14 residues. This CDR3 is CASRDSTYPYEQYF. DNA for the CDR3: TGCGCCAGCAGGGACTCTACCTACCCCTACGAGCAGTACTTC.

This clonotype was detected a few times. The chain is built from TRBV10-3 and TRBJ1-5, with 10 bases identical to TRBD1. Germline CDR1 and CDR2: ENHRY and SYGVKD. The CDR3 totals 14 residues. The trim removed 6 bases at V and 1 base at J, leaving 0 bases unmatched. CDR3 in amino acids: CAIRGQGSNQPQHF. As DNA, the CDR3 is TGTGCCATCAGGGGACAGGGGAGCAATCAGCCCCAGCATTTT.

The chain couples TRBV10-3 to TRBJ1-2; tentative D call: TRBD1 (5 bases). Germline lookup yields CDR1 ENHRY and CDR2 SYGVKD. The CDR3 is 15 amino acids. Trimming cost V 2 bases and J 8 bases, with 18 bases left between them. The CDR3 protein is CAISEMAGISFGYTF. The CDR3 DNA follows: TGTGCCATCAGTGAGATGGCAGGGATATCGTTCGGCTACACCTTC.

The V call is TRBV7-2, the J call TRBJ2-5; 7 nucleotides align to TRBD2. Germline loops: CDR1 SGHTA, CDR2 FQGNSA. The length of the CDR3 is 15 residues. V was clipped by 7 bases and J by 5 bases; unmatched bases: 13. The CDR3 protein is CASILSLGGWETQYF. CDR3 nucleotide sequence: TGTGCCAGCATCCTAAGCTTGGGAGGGTGGGAGACCCAGTACTTC.

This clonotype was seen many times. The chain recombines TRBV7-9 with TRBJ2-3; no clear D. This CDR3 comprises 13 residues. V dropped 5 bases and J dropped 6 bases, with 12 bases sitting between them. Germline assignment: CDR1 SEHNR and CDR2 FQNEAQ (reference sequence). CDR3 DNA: TGTGCCAGCAGCAAGGAGAAGCCCGATACGCAGTATTTT. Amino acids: CASSKEKPDTQYF. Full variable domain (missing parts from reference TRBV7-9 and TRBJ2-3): DTGVSQNPRHKITKRGQNVTFRCDPISEHNRLYWYRQTLGQGPEFLTYFQNEAQLEKSRLLSDRFSAERPKGSFSTLEIQRTEQGDSAMYLCASSKEKPDTQYFGPGTRLTVL.

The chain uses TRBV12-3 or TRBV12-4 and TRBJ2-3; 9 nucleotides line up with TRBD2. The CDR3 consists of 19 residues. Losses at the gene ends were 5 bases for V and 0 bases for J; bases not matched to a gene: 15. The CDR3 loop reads CASSLGTSRDFSSTDTQYF. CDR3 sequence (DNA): TGTGCCAGCAGTCTAGGGACTAGCAGGGATTTCTCTAGCACAGATACGCAGTATTTT.

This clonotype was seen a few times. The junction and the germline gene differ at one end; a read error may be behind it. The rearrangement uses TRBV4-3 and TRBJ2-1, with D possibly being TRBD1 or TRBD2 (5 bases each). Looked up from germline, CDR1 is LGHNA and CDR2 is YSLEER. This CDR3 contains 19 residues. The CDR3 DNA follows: TGCGCCAGCAGCCAGGACTGGGGACGGGATAGTTTGTTCTACAATGGGCAGTTCTTC. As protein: CASSQDWGRDSLFYNGQFF.